The entry that follows covers one T cell receptor beta chain sequence. Antigen unknown. In the PCR, 60 Vbeta and 13 Jbeta primers were used. Only in-frame clones appear in the TCRdb table, and some are missing; sequencing was by immunoSEQ multiplex PCR. The sample has more than 100,000 clones, around 80% seen once; the top ten hold over 0.2%. The sample is drawn from a study of cytomegalovirus exposure and HLA in healthy donors. Study-level results: Later on, analysis showed that most CMV-associated TCR beta chains appeared to be HLA-restricted. A later analysis reportedly found fewer N-insertions in an Asian-associated ancestry cluster than the approximately 660-donor mean. TCR beta sequences reportedly predicted the HLA-A and HLA-B alleles of most subjects accurately.

With 4 bases clipped from V and 1 base from J, the junction kept 6 bases outside the gene matches. Germline assignment: CDR1 LNHDA and CDR2 SQIVND (reference sequence). This CDR3 region has 15 residues. This chain links TRBV19 with TRBJ1-1; 7 positions agree with TRBD1. The origin of this receptor is a man in his fifties in good health and CMV-seronegative. Sequenced material: PBMCs. CDR3 sequence reads: CASSNPYRGNTEAFF. The CDR3 DNA is TGTGCCAGTAGTAACCCTTACAGGGGGAACACTGAAGCTTTCTTT. Full variable domain (outside the CDR3, taken from reference TRBV19 and TRBJ1-1): DGGITQSPKYLFRKEGQNVTLSCEQNLNHDAMYWYRQDPGQGLRLIYYSQIVNDFQKGDIAEGYSVSREKKESFPLTVTSAQKNPTAFYLCASSNPYRGNTEAFFGQGTRLTVV.